The rows below give T cell receptor beta chains drawn from one sample of a study of cytomegalovirus exposure and HLA in healthy donors. Profiled with immunoSEQ multiplex PCR; TCRdb holds only in-frame clones, not every one. The repertoire holds about 360,000 clones, with more than 80% as singletons. The specimen was PBMCs. Receptors originate from a woman in her late teens or twenties in good health and CMV-seronegative. Both conserved end residues are part of each CDR3. The order of the fields is J gene, V gene, clone size, D gene, CDR3 length, CDR3 DNA, CDR3 protein. D genes are given only for firm matches. Not every row has a clone size; where given, it reads once, few, many or a size class.

j_call: TRBJ2-3
v_call: TRBV28
clone_size: once
d_call: TRBD1
cdr3_length: 16
cdr3_nt: TGTGCCAGCAGTCACACCGGGACAGGGGTGGGAGATACGCAGTATTTT
cdr3_aa: CASSHTGTGVGDTQYF

j_call: TRBJ2-1
v_call: TRBV27
clone_size: few
d_call: TRBD1
cdr3_length: 18
cdr3_nt: TGTGCCAGCAGTTTAGTACAAAACTGGGACAGGGTAGGGAATGAGCAGTTCTTC
cdr3_aa: CASSLVQNWDRVGNEQFF

j_call: TRBJ2-2
v_call: TRBV7-9
clone_size: -
d_call: TRBD2
cdr3_length: 15
cdr3_nt: TGTGCCAGCAGCTCAGTAGCGGGGAACACCGGGGAGCTGTTTTTT
cdr3_aa: CASSSVAGNTGELFF

j_call: TRBJ2-3
v_call: TRBV28
clone_size: -
d_call: TRBD1
cdr3_length: 15
cdr3_nt: TGTGCCAGCAGTTTAAGGGGGCTGAGGACAGATACGCAGTATTTT
cdr3_aa: CASSLRGLRTDTQYF

j_call: TRBJ1-5
v_call: TRBV28
clone_size: once
d_call: -
cdr3_length: 17
cdr3_nt: TGTGCCAGCAGTTTAGTTGGTCAGGGATTTAGCAATCAGCCCCAGCATTTT
cdr3_aa: CASSLVGQGFSNQPQHF

j_call: TRBJ2-1
v_call: TRBV6-6
clone_size: -
d_call: TRBD2
cdr3_length: 14
cdr3_nt: TGTGCCAGCAGTCCAGCGGGGGGGGAGGCTGAGCAGTTCTTC
cdr3_aa: CASSPAGGEAEQFF

j_call: TRBJ1-1
v_call: TRBV4-1
clone_size: -
d_call: TRBD1
cdr3_length: 16
cdr3_nt: TGCGCCAGCAGCCCGACAGGGGAGGGGGGACGGGGGCGAGCTTTCTTT
cdr3_aa: CASSPTGEGGRGRAFF

j_call: TRBJ1-3
v_call: TRBV6-1
clone_size: -
d_call: -
cdr3_length: 14
cdr3_nt: TGTGCCAGCCGAGGACGGGACTCTGGAAACACCATATATTTT
cdr3_aa: CASRGRDSGNTIYF

j_call: TRBJ1-6
v_call: TRBV6-1
clone_size: few
d_call: TRBD1
cdr3_length: 15
cdr3_nt: TGTGCCAGCAGTGAAACCCCAGGCAGGGGGCAACCCCTCCACTTT
cdr3_aa: CASSETPGRGQPLHF

j_call: TRBJ2-3
v_call: TRBV7-7
clone_size: -
d_call: TRBD1
cdr3_length: 16
cdr3_nt: TGTGCCAGCAGCTTAGTGGCAGGGGGCGAGACAGATACGCAGTATTTT
cdr3_aa: CASSLVAGGETDTQYF

j_call: TRBJ2-7
v_call: TRBV18
clone_size: -
d_call: TRBD2
cdr3_length: 13
cdr3_nt: TGTGCCAGCTCACGGGAGGGTAGCGGCGAGCAGTACTTC
cdr3_aa: CASSREGSGEQYF

j_call: TRBJ2-7
v_call: TRBV9
clone_size: -
d_call: TRBD2
cdr3_length: 15
cdr3_nt: TGTGCCAGCAGCCCGATAGCGGGGGGCACTTACGAGCAGTACTTC
cdr3_aa: CASSPIAGGTYEQYF

j_call: TRBJ2-1
v_call: TRBV18
clone_size: -
d_call: TRBD2
cdr3_length: 15
cdr3_nt: TGTGCCAGCTCCGGGGTAGCGGGGAACTACAATGAGCAGTTCTTC
cdr3_aa: CASSGVAGNYNEQFF

j_call: TRBJ2-7
v_call: TRBV15
clone_size: -
d_call: -
cdr3_length: 14
cdr3_nt: TGTGCCACCAGCAGAGTCCCGGGGTCCTACGAGCAGTACTTC
cdr3_aa: CATSRVPGSYEQYF

j_call: TRBJ1-2
v_call: TRBV15
clone_size: -
d_call: -
cdr3_length: 15
cdr3_nt: TGTGCCACCAGCACAGGAGGGGGGGGCCCGTATGGCTACACCTTC
cdr3_aa: CATSTGGGGPYGYTF

j_call: TRBJ1-3
v_call: TRBV6-5
clone_size: -
d_call: -
cdr3_length: 14
cdr3_nt: TGTGCCAGCAGCCAGACAGCCTCTGGAAACACCATATATTTT
cdr3_aa: CASSQTASGNTIYF